This is a list of T cell receptor beta chains from one sample in a study of blood T cell repertoires in COVID-19. Clones were read by immunoSEQ multiplex PCR, and TCRdb kept only the in-frame ones, dropping some. The sample has about 250,000 clones; about four fifths are singletons. Sequenced material: peripheral blood. These receptors were taken from a man older than 75 with acute or convalescent COVID-19. Each CDR3 is given with its conserved first and last residue. A D gene is named only where the DNA matches it firmly. The size entry is marked missing in some rows and otherwise reads once, few, many or a size class.

>NA|TRBV7-2|TRBJ1-2|NA
CASSPAGGNYGYTF
TGTGCCAGCAGCCCAGCGGGCGGTAACTATGGCTACACCTTC
>TRBD1|TRBV10-3|TRBJ1-2|once
CAISESEQGRRDGYTF
TGTGCCATCAGTGAGTCGGAACAGGGGAGGCGCGATGGCTACACCTTC
>TRBD2|TRBV28|TRBJ2-7|NA
CASSFGGASGATGF
TGTGCCAGCAGTTTCGGTGGTGCTAGCGGGGCCACGGGGTTC
>NA|TRBV2|TRBJ2-7|NA
CASRVLYEQYF
TGTGCCAGCAGAGTGCTATACGAGCAGTACTTC
>TRBD2|TRBV19|TRBJ2-7|NA
CASSDGGLAGGYEQYF
TGTGCCAGTAGTGATGGGGGACTAGCGGGAGGATACGAGCAGTACTTC
>NA|TRBV2|TRBJ1-5|NA
CASSETTARFPQHF
TGTGCCAGCAGTGAAACTACCGCCCGGTTCCCCCAGCATTTT
>NA|TRBV28|TRBJ1-1|NA
CASSKQGLNTEAFF
TGTGCCAGCAGTAAACAGGGATTGAACACTGAAGCTTTCTTT
>TRBD1|TRBV6-5|TRBJ2-7|NA
CASRAGTDYEQYF
TGTGCCAGCAGAGCAGGGACAGACTACGAGCAGTACTTC
>NA|TRBV27|TRBJ2-3|NA
CASSLTSLLPDTQYF
TGTGCCAGCAGTTTAACTAGTCTCCTTCCAGATACGCAGTATTTT
>TRBD1|TRBV10-2|TRBJ1-5|NA
CASSDRGFNQPQHF
TGCGCCAGCAGCGACAGGGGGTTCAATCAGCCCCAGCATTTT
>TRBD1|TRBV6-5|TRBJ1-6|NA
CASIRDRGLSSPLHF
TGTGCCAGCATCCGGGACAGGGGGCTCTCTTCACCCCTCCACTTT
>NA|TRBV3-1/TRBV3-2|TRBJ1-1|NA
CASSQGEQNTEAFF
TGTGCCAGCAGCCAAGGAGAGCAGAACACTGAAGCTTTCTTT
>TRBD1|TRBV9|TRBJ2-1|NA
CASSETGGVYNEQFF
TGTGCCAGCAGCGAGACAGGGGGGGTTTACAATGAGCAGTTCTTC
>NA|TRBV5-1|TRBJ1-1|once
CASSQGPGNTEAFF
TGCGCCAGCAGCCAAGGCCCAGGAAACACTGAAGCTTTCTTT
>NA|TRBV7-9|TRBJ1-2|many
CASSSVQGFGNTF
TGTGCCAGCAGCTCCGTACAGGGTTTCGGTAACACCTTC
>TRBD2|TRBV27|TRBJ2-2|NA
CASSLLAGVTGELFF
TGTGCCAGCAGTTTGCTAGCGGGAGTAACCGGGGAGCTGTTTTTT
>TRBD1|TRBV19|TRBJ1-1|NA
CASGRQGILTEAFF
TGTGCCAGTGGCAGACAGGGAATTCTCACTGAAGCTTTCTTT
>TRBD1|TRBV19|TRBJ1-2|NA
CASTETGGNYGYTF
TGTGCCAGTACCGAGACAGGGGGGAATTATGGCTACACCTTC
>NA|TRBV18|TRBJ1-1|NA
CASSPAQGNTEAFF
TGTGCCAGCTCACCGGCGCAGGGTAACACTGAAGCTTTCTTT
>NA|TRBV6-6|TRBJ2-3|NA
CAISDSFSTDTQYF
TGTGCCATTTCGGACAGCTTTAGCACAGATACGCAGTATTTT
>TRBD2|TRBV7-9|TRBJ2-5|once
CASSLEWEGQETQYF
TGTGCCAGCAGCTTAGAATGGGAGGGCCAAGAGACCCAGTACTTC
>NA|TRBV3-1/TRBV3-2|TRBJ1-6|NA
CASSQVEGGNSPLHF
TGTGCCAGCAGCCAAGTGGAGGGAGGTAATTCACCCCTCCACTTT